This record covers a single TCR beta chain. The table lists this clonotype with a few counts. There is no known antigen for this receptor. Base-call qualities are not available, and no considerably larger clone is one nucleotide away. Reading from cysteine to phenylalanine, the CDR3 counts 16 amino acids. Kept here is only the CDR3 DNA, which spans 48 bases and is read in frame from base 1. Trimming accounts for 5 bases at V and 7 bases at J, while the number of junction bases matched to no gene is 14. Synthesis of TCR cDNA relied on 5'RACE template switching, a step that introduced a universal primer site along with unique molecular identifiers. Priming for cDNA synthesis came from both the TCR alpha and TCR beta constant segments. Two PCR steps were used to amplify libraries, with sample barcodes and sequencing adapters being added in the second step. Libraries were sequenced on Illumina HiSeq 2500 (2x100 bp) or NovaSeq (2x150 bp). Per the authors' processing: MIGEC was used to demultiplex reads and collapse the reads into UMI consensus sequences, and MiXCR was used for V(D)J alignment. Vaccine-responding clonotypes were identified with edgeR using replicate PBMC samples, with FDR below 0.01 and a log2 fold change above 5 up to day 15 being required. Each bulk clonotype received a CD4 or CD8 identity based on whether the sequenced CD4 or CD8 repertoire contained that clonotype at higher abundance. TCRdb trimmed the raw reads at Q25, called clones with MiXCR and kept productive beta chains. Identical CDR3 proteins give one entry, which carries the most common genes and DNA. TCRdb, not the authors, supplied the V and J calls. The sample table lists just under 600,000 distinct CDR3 sequences, around an eighth of them with a count of one. The ten largest make up over 13% of the sample.

The record originates from a study of T cells after yellow fever vaccination (dated by TCRdb to about 2019). A note on the overall study: The SMART-Seq v4 Ultra Low Input RNA kit was used to prepare libraries from fractions with low cell numbers. To follow T-cell clones before and after primary and booster YFV17D yellow fever vaccination, bulk TCR alpha and beta repertoires were sequenced over time. Two healthy male donors, one aged 18 to 30 and one aged 30 to 40 years, made up the cohort. Bulk PBMC replicates and cell subsets were isolated from blood drawn at multiple timepoints before and after both primary and secondary immunization.

The treatment or condition tag for this specimen amounts to: live attenuated yellow fever vaccine strain. Two biological replicates of bulk PBMCs were collected at each blood-draw timepoint. PBMCs were isolated from peripheral blood using a standard Ficoll-Paque protocol. TriZol was used to extract RNA from bulk PBMCs, CD4 and CD8 fractions, and dextramer-positive and dextramer-negative fractions. On the study overall, not on this receptor specifically: Because the study included only a couple of donors, the extent to which the findings can be generalized is limited. A small share of clonotypes was detected in both CD4 and CD8 compartments, with the overlap likely arising from convergent recombination. The secondary T-cell response was weaker than the primary response but faster, peaking on day 5 instead of day 15. Because abundant contaminating clonotypes from the bulk population could be contained in FACS-sorted repertoires, computational filtering was required. Most clones expanded after primary vaccination were re-detected after the booster (almost 97% of CD4 and roughly 85% of CD8), suggesting broad memory maintenance.

This receptor was taken from a man aged 25 to 40 who received the YFV17D yellow fever vaccine. Here the sequenced sample was PBMCs, taken on the day of the yellow fever booster vaccination. The rearranged chain carries TRBV12-3 or TRBV12-4 and TRBJ2-4, with 7 bases in between that match TRBD2. CDR3 reads: CASSLSDSGLVNIQYF. Read as DNA, the sequence is TGTGCCAGCAGTCTGAGTGATAGCGGGTTGGTGAACATTCAGTACTTC.